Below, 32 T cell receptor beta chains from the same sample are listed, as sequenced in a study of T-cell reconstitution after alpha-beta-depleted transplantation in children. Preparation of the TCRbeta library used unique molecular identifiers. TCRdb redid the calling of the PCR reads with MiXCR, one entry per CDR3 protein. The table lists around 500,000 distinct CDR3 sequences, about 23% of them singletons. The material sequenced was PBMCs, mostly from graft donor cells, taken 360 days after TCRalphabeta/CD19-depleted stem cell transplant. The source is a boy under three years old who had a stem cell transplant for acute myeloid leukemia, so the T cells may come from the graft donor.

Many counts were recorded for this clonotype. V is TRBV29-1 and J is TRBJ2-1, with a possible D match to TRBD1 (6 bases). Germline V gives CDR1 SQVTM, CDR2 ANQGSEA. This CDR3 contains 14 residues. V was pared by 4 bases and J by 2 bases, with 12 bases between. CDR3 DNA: TGCAGCGTTGTGTTTGACAGGACCTACAATGAGCAGTTCTTC. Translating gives CSVVFDRTYNEQFF.

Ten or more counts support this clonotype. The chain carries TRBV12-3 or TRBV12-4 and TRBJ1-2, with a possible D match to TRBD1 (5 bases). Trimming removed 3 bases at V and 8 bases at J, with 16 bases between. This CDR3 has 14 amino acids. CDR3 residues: CASSLVLREGGYTF. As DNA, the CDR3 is TGTGCCAGCAGTTTGGTACTCAGGGAAGGGGGCTACACCTTC.

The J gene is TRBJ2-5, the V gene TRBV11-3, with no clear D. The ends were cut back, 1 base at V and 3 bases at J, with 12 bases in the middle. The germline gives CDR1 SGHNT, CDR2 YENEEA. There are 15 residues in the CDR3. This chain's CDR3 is CASSLGGLRKETQYF. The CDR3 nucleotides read TGTGCCAGCAGCTTAGGGGGTTTGCGGAAAGAGACCCAGTACTTC.

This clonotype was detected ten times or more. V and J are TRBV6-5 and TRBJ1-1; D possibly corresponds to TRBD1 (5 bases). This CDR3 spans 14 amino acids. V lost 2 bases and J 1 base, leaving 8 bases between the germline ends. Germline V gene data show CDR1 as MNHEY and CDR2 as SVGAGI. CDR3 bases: TGTGCCAGCAGTTACAACAGGAGGAACACTGAAGCTTTCTTT. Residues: CASSYNRRNTEAFF.

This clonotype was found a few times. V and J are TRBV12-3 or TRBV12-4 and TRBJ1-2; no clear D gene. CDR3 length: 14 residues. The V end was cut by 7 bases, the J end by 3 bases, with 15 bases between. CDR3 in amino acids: CASTYSGRDYGYTF. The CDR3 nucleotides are TGTGCCAGCACCTACAGCGGGAGGGACTATGGCTACACCTTC.

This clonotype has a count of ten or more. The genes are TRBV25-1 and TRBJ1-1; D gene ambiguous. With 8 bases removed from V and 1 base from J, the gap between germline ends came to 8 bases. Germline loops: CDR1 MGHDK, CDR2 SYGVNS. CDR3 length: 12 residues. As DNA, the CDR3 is TGTGCCAGCCGGACGGGGAACACTGAAGCTTTCTTT. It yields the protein CASRTGNTEAFF. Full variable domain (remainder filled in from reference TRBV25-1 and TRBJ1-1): EADIYQTPRYLVIGTGKKITLECSQTMGHDKMYWYQQDPGMELHLIHYSYGVNSTEKGDLSSESTVSRIRTEHFPLTLESARPSHTSQYLCASRTGNTEAFFGQGTRLTVV.

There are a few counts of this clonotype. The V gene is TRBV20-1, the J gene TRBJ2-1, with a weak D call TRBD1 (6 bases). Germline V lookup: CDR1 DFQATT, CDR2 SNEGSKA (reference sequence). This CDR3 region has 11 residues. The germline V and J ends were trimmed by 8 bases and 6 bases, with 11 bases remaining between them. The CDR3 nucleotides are TGCAGTTCCACAGGGATCAATGAGCAGTTCTTC. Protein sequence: CSSTGINEQFF.

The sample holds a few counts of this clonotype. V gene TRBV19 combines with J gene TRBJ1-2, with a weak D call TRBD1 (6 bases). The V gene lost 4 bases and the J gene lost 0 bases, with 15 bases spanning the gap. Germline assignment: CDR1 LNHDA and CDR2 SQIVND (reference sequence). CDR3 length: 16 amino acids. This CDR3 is CASSTPKTGTNYGYTF. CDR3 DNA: TGTGCCAGTAGTACACCAAAGACAGGAACTAACTATGGCTACACCTTC.

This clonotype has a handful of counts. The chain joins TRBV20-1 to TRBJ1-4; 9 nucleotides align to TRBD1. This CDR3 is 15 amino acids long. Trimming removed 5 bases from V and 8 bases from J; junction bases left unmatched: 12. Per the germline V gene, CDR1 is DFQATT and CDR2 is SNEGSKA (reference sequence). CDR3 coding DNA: TGCAGTGCTCCCGGGACAGGGACTCGCGGCGAAAAACTGTTTTTT. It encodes CSAPGTGTRGEKLFF.

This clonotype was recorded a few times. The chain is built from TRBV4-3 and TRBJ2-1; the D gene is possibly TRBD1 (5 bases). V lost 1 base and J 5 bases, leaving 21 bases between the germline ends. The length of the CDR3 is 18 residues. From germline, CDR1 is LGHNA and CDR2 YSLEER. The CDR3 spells CASSQGLSAGMLHNEQFF. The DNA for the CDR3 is TGCGCCAGCAGCCAAGGGCTTTCCGCAGGGATGCTCCACAATGAGCAGTTCTTC.

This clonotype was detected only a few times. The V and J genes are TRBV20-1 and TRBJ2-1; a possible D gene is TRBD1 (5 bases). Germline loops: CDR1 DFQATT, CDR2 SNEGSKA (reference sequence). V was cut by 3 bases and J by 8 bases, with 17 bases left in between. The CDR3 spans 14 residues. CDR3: CSASLTGRIYEQFF. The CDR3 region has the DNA TGCAGTGCTAGTTTAACAGGCAGGATCTATGAGCAGTTCTTC.

The CDR3 bases are TGCAGTGCTCCTGGATTCCCAAGATATGTAGCTTTCTTT. It specifies CSAPGFPRYVAFF. The V gene is TRBV20-1, the J gene TRBJ1-1, with no clear D. With 5 bases removed from V and 10 bases from J, the gap between germline ends came to 20 bases. CDR3 size: 13 residues. CDR1 is DFQATT and CDR2 is SNEGSKA in the germline V gene (reference sequence).

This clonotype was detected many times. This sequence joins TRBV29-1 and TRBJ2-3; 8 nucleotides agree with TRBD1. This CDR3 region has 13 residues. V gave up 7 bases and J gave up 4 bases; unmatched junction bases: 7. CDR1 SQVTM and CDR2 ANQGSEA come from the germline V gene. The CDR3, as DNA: TGCAGCGCCCGGACAGGGTCGGCAGATACGCAGTATTTT. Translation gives CSARTGSADTQYF.

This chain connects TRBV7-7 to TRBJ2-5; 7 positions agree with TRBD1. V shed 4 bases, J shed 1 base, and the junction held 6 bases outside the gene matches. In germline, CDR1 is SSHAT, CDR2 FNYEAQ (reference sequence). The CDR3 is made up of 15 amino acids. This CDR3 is CASSYDRVGQETQYF. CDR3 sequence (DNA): TGTGCCAGCAGCTACGACAGGGTTGGCCAAGAGACCCAGTACTTC.

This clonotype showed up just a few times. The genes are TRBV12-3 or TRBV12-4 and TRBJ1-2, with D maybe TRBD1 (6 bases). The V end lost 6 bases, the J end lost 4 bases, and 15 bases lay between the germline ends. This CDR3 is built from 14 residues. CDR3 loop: CASSHVPGAYGYTF. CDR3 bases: TGTGCCAGCAGCCACGTACCGGGGGCCTATGGCTACACCTTC.

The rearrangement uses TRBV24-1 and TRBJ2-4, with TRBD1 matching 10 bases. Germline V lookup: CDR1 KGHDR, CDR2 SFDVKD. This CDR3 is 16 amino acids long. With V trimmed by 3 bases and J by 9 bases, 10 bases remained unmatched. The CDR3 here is CATSDTAGQGRSIQYF. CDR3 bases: TGTGCCACCAGTGATACCGCGGGACAGGGGAGAAGCATTCAGTACTTC.

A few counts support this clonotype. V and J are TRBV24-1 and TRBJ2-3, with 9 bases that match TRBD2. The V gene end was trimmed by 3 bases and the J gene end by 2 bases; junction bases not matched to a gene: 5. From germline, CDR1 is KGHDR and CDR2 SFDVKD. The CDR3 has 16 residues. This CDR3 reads CATSDPTSGSTDTQYF. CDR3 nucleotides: TGTGCCACCAGTGATCCGACTAGCGGCTCCACAGATACGCAGTATTTT.

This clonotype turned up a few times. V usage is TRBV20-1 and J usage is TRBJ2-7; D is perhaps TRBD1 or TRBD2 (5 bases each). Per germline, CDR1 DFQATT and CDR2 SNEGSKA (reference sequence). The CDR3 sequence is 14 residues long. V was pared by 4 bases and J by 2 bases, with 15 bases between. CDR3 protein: CSAKRAGRTYEQYF. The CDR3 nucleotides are TGCAGTGCTAAGAGGGCAGGGCGAACCTACGAGCAGTACTTC.

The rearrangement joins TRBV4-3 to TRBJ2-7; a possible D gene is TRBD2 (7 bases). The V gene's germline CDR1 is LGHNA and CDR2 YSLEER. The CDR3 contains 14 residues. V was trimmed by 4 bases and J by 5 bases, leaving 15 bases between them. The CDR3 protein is CASSPGGGNHEQYF. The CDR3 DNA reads TGCGCCAGCAGCCCGGGGGGCGGCAACCACGAGCAGTACTTC.

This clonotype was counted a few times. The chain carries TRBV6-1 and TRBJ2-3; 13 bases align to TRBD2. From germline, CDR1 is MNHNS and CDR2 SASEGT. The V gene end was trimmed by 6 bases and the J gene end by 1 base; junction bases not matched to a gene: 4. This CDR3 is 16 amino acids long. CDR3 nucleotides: TGTGCCAGCAGACGAGGACTAGCGGGGGGCACAGATACGCAGTATTTT. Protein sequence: CASRRGLAGGTDTQYF.

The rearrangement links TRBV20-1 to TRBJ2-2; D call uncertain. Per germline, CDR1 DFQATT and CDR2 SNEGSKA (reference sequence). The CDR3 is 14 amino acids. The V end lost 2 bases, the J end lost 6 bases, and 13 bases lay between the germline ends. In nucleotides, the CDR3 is TGCAGTGCTAGACCTCGACTGGACCCCGGGGAGCTGTTTTTT. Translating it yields CSARPRLDPGELFF.

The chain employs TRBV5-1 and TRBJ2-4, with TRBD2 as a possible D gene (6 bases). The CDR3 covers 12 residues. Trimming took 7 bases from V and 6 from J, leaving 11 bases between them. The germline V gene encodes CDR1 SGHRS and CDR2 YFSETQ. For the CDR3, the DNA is TGCGCCAGCTTTCCGCGGGGAAACATTCAGTACTTC. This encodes CASFPRGNIQYF.

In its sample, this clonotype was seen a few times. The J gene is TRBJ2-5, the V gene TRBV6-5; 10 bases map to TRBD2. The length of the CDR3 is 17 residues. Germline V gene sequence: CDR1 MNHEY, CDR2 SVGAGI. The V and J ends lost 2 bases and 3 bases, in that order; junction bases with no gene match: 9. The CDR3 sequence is CASSYGRTAGGKETQYF. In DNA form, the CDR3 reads TGTGCCAGCAGTTACGGGCGAACAGCGGGAGGGAAAGAGACCCAGTACTTC.

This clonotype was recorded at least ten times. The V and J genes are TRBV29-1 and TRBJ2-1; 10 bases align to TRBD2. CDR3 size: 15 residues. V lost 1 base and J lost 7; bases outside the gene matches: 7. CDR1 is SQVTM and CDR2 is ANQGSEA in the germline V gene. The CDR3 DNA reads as TGCAGCGTTGAAGTTAGAGCGGGGGGGCCTAATGAGCAGTTCTTC. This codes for CSVEVRAGGPNEQFF.

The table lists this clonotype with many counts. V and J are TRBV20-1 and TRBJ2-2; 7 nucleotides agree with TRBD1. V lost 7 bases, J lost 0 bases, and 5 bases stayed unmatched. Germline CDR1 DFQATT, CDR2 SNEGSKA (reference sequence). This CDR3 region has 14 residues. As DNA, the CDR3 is TGCAGTGTCCCGGGACAGACGAACACCGGGGAGCTGTTTTTT. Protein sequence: CSVPGQTNTGELFF.

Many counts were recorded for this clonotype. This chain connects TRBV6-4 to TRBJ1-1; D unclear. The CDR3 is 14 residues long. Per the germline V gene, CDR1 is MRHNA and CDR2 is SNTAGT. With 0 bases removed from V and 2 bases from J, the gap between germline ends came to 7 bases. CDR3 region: CASSDSPANTEAFF. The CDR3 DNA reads TGTGCCAGCAGTGACTCGCCAGCTAACACTGAAGCTTTCTTT.

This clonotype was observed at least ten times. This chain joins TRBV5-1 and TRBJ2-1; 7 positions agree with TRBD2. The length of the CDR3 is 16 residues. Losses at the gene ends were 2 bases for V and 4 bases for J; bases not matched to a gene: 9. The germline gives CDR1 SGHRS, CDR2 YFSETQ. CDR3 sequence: CASSFWSGEFYNEQFF. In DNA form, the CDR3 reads TGCGCCAGCAGCTTTTGGAGCGGGGAATTTTACAATGAGCAGTTCTTC.

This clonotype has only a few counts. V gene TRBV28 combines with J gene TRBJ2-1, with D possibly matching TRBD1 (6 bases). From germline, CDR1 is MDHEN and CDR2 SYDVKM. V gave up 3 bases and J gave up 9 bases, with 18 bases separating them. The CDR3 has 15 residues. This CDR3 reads CASSFQGPGLSEQFF. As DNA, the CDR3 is TGTGCCAGCAGTTTTCAGGGGCCGGGTCTTAGTGAGCAGTTCTTC.

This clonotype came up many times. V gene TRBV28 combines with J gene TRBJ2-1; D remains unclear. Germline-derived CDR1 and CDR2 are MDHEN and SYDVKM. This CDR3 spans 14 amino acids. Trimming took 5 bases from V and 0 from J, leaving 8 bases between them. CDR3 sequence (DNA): TGTGCCAGCAGTGGGTGGAGCTCCTACAATGAGCAGTTCTTC. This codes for CASSGWSSYNEQFF.

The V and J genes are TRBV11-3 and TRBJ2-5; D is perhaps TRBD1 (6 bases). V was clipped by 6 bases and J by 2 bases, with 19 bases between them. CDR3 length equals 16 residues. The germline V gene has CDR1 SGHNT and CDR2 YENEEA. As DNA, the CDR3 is TGTGCCAGCAGTCTGAGGGGGTCGGACCAGCAAGAGACCCAGTACTTC. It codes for CASSLRGSDQQETQYF.

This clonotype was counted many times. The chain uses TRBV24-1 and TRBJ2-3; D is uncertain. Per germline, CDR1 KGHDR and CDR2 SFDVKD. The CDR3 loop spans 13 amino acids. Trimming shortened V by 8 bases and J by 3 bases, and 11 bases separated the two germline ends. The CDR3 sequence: CATKGPRTDTQYF. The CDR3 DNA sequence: TGTGCCACCAAGGGTCCAAGAACAGATACGCAGTATTTT.

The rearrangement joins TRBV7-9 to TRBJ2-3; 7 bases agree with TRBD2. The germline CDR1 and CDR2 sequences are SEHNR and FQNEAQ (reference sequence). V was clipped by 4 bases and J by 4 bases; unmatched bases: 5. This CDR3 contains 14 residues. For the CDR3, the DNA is TGTGCCAGCAGCTGGAGCGGGGCTGCAGATACGCAGTATTTT. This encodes CASSWSGAADTQYF.